This record looks at one T cell receptor beta chain sequence and its context. The CDR3 runs to 14 residues. Trimming removed 7 bases from V and 2 bases from J; junction bases left unmatched: 4. Germline lookup yields CDR1 MGHRA and CDR2 YSYEKL. Primers used in a second PCR of roughly 6 to 11 cycles were a sample-barcoded 5' primer and a J-beta primer mix. Each CDR3 protein is one row after TCRdb ran MiXCR on the 5' RACE reads. This table has 550,000 to 700,000 distinct CDR3 sequences, 25% to 30% appearing once. The sample is drawn from a study of blood T cells in healthy people across ages. V is TRBV4-1 and J is TRBJ2-5; 10 nucleotides match TRBD2. This sequence was found in a woman between 65 and 79 years old in good health. Sequencing was carried out using blood. Written as DNA, the CDR3 is TGCGCCAGCAAGGCACTAGCGGGGCAAGAGACCCAGTACTTC. Protein sequence: CASKALAGQETQYF.